One sample yielded the 20 T cell receptor beta chains listed below, sequenced in a study of blood T cell repertoires in COVID-19. Here immunoSEQ multiplex PCR was the method, and the copy in TCRdb shows in-frame clones only, minus some. The sample lists more than 200,000 clones, 88% occurring once. The sample consisted of peripheral blood. These TCRs come from a man aged 65 to 79 with acute or convalescent COVID-19.

The chain is built from TRBV18 and TRBJ1-1; 8 positions agree with TRBD1. The CDR3 length is 16 residues. Germline CDR1 and CDR2: KGHSH and LQKENI. V gave up 4 bases and J gave up 0 bases; unmatched junction bases: 7. The CDR3 DNA sequence: TGTGCCAGCTCACAAGGACAGGGAGAGTTGAACACTGAAGCTTTCTTT. Translating it yields CASSQGQGELNTEAFF.

The V gene is TRBV6-5, the J gene TRBJ1-1, with 12 bases aligning to TRBD1. Germline V gene sequence: CDR1 MNHEY, CDR2 SVGAGI. Germline trimming cut 8 bases from V and 4 bases from J; bases unmatched to any gene: 8. The CDR3 has 15 amino acids. This CDR3 reads CASRGQGARSTEAFF. CDR3 coding DNA: TGTGCCAGCCGGGGACAGGGGGCGCGCAGCACTGAAGCTTTCTTT.

The chain links TRBV7-9 to TRBJ2-3; TRBD2 matches at 14 bases. Per the germline V gene, CDR1 is SEHNR and CDR2 is FQNEAQ (reference sequence). Trimming at V came to 5 bases and at J to 7 bases, leaving 8 bases not matched to a gene. The CDR3 is 16 residues long. The CDR3 DNA reads as TGTGCCAGCAGCCCGGGGACTAGCGGGAGAAAAAATACGCAGTATTTT. Residues: CASSPGTSGRKNTQYF.

V and J are TRBV2 and TRBJ2-2, with TRBD2 matching over 8 bases. CDR1 is SNHLY and CDR2 is FYNNEI in the germline V gene. V gave up 7 bases and J gave up 1 base; unmatched junction bases: 2. There are 14 residues in the CDR3. CDR3 protein: CASTGTRNTGELFF. DNA for the CDR3: TGTGCCAGCACCGGGACTAGGAACACCGGGGAGCTGTTTTTT.

This chain connects TRBV19 to TRBJ2-7, with 8 bases matching TRBD2. Trimming cost V 3 bases and J 4 bases; bases outside gene matches: 5. The germline V gene encodes CDR1 LNHDA and CDR2 SQIVND (reference sequence). The CDR3 is 14 residues long. CDR3 nucleotides: TGTGCCAGTAGTATGGGACTAGTTTCGTACGAGCAGTACTTC. Translation: CASSMGLVSYEQYF.

J is TRBJ1-6 and V is TRBV25-1; perhaps TRBD1 as D (5 bases). In germline, CDR1 is MGHDK, CDR2 SYGVNS. The CDR3 is 14 residues long. V shed 2 bases and J shed 7 bases, with 9 bases lying between them. The CDR3 DNA reads as TGTGCCAGCAGTGAAGCAGGGCGGAATTCACCCCTCCACTTT. Its protein product is CASSEAGRNSPLHF.

This clone was seen just once. Other nucleotide sequences from this sample produce the same CDR3. Here the CDR3 reads CASSVGQGSYNEQFF. As DNA, the CDR3 is TGCGCCAGCAGCGTTGGACAGGGATCCTACAATGAGCAGTTCTTC. The rearrangement uses TRBV5-1 and TRBJ2-1; TRBD1 matches at 8 bases. J was trimmed by 1 base and V by 4 bases; bases with no gene match: 4. CDR3 size: 15 residues. Germline V gene data show CDR1 as SGHRS and CDR2 as YFSETQ.

This clone was detected only a few times. The J gene is TRBJ2-2, the V gene TRBV15; 7 bases are a match to TRBD2. The CDR3 contains 14 residues. J was trimmed by 4 bases and V by 6 bases; bases with no gene match: 5. CDR1 and CDR2 from the germline V gene are LNHNV and YYDKDF (reference sequence). CDR3 in DNA: TGTGCCACCAGGGGGCGGGAGTTCACCGGGGAGCTGTTTTTT. It codes for CATRGREFTGELFF.

This clone was seen a few times. The chain recombines TRBV7-2 with TRBJ1-4; D gene ambiguous. V lost 3 bases and J lost 0, with 8 bases in between. The CDR3 extends over 15 amino acids. Germline CDR1 is SGHTA and CDR2 is FQGNSA. The CDR3 protein is CASSFSPTTNEKLFF. CDR3 sequence (DNA): TGTGCCAGCAGCTTTAGTCCAACAACTAATGAAAAACTGTTTTTT.

The chain is built from TRBV6-5 and TRBJ2-2; no firm D call. V was shortened by 5 bases and J by 4 bases, with 11 bases between the two germline ends. Germline values: CDR1 MNHEY, CDR2 SVGAGI. The CDR3 has 14 residues. CDR3 in amino acids: CASSPPRRTGELFF. In nucleotides, the CDR3 is TGTGCCAGCAGTCCCCCCAGGCGCACCGGGGAGCTGTTTTTT.

This clone was found once. The chain uses TRBV18 and TRBJ1-3; 7 bases match TRBD1. From germline, CDR1 is KGHSH and CDR2 LQKENI. V lost 4 bases and J lost 2; bases outside the gene matches: 5. This CDR3 is 15 amino acids long. Here the CDR3 reads CASSQARGPGNTIYF. Here the CDR3 DNA reads TGTGCCAGCTCACAGGCAAGGGGGCCTGGAAACACCATATATTTT.

In nucleotides, the CDR3 is TGCAGTGCTAGTCCGGGACAGGGGGGCAAAAACATTCAGTACTTC. Translating it yields CSASPGQGGKNIQYF. This chain connects TRBV20-1 to TRBJ2-4, with 11 bases matching TRBD1. CDR1 DFQATT and CDR2 SNEGSKA come from the germline V gene (reference sequence). The ends lost 3 bases at V and 3 bases at J; junction bases unmatched: 4. CDR3 length equals 15 residues.

The gene calls are TRBV5-1 and TRBJ2-5; the match to TRBD1 covers 8 bases. The CDR3 has 15 amino acids. Germline loops: CDR1 SGHRS, CDR2 YFSETQ. V lost 6 bases, J lost 2 bases, and 9 bases stayed unmatched. CDR3 DNA sequence: TGCGCCAGCACCCGGGACAGGCCTGGACAAGAGACCCAGTACTTC. It encodes CASTRDRPGQETQYF.

The V and J genes are TRBV5-1 and TRBJ2-1, with TRBD1 identical over 7 bases. The CDR3 runs to 18 residues. The V and J ends lost 0 bases and 7 bases, in that order; junction bases with no gene match: 16. Per the germline V gene, CDR1 is SGHRS and CDR2 is YFSETQ. The CDR3 coding sequence is TGCGCCAGCAGCTTGGATTTTACCGAGACAGGGTTTGATAATGAGCAGTTCTTC. Translation: CASSLDFTETGFDNEQFF.

CDR3 sequence (DNA): TGTGCCAGCAGCTTAAGGACAGGGATTTATAATTCACCCCTCCACTTT. It translates to CASSLRTGIYNSPLHF. V is TRBV5-5 and J is TRBJ1-6; 8 bases fit TRBD1. The CDR3 is made up of 16 amino acids. The V and J ends lost 2 bases and 4 bases, in that order; junction bases with no gene match: 5. The germline V gene has CDR1 SGHKS and CDR2 YYEKEE (reference sequence).

This chain uses TRBV28 with TRBJ1-2; 10 bases map to TRBD1. Per the germline V gene, CDR1 is MDHEN and CDR2 is SYDVKM. V shed 6 bases and J 4 bases; nucleotides not matched to a gene: 5. The CDR3 is made up of 14 amino acids. The CDR3 is CASRSGQGSYGYTF. The CDR3 DNA reads as TGTGCCAGCAGATCGGGACAGGGGAGCTATGGCTACACCTTC.

This clone occurred once. The genes are TRBV6-5 and TRBJ2-5, with TRBD2 matching over 8 bases. This CDR3 is built from 13 residues. Trimming at V came to 6 bases and at J to 5 bases, leaving 5 bases not matched to a gene. CDR1 and CDR2 from the germline V gene are MNHEY and SVGAGI. The CDR3 DNA follows: TGTGCCAGCAGAGCGGGAGTACGGGAGACCCAGTACTTC. Translating gives CASRAGVRETQYF.

The chain joins TRBV6-5 to TRBJ1-4, with 9 nucleotides matching TRBD1. CDR1 is MNHEY and CDR2 is SVGAGI in the germline V gene. This CDR3 spans 14 amino acids. V shed 4 bases, J shed 7 bases, and the junction held 4 bases outside the gene matches. This CDR3 reads CASSSTGGGEKLFF. The CDR3 nucleotides are TGTGCCAGCAGTTCTACAGGGGGCGGTGAAAAACTGTTTTTT.

This clone was counted once. This sequence joins TRBV9 and TRBJ1-2, with TRBD1 as a possible D gene (5 bases). This CDR3 spans 14 amino acids. Germline V lookup: CDR1 SGDLS, CDR2 YYNGEE. The V end lost 4 bases, the J end lost 7 bases, and 17 bases lay between the germline ends. The CDR3 protein is CASSPGQGQGGYTF. The CDR3, as DNA: TGTGCCAGCAGCCCGGGCCAAGGTCAGGGTGGCTACACCTTC.

CDR3 DNA: TGCGCCAGCAGCACCGGGGGACTAGCGGGAGGAGGTACCGGGGAGCTGTTTTTT. It translates to CASSTGGLAGGGTGELFF. The chain recombines TRBV5-1 with TRBJ2-2; 15 nucleotides agree with TRBD2. This CDR3 has 18 residues. V trimming: 4 bases; J trimming: 5 bases; junction bases outside the gene matches: 9. Germline-derived CDR1 and CDR2 are SGHRS and YFSETQ.